Each of the 16 T cell receptor beta chains below was sequenced from the same sample in a study of T cell repertoires in cytomegalovirus infection. TCRdb used MiXCR to reprocess the reads, holding one entry per CDR3 protein. The table includes around 310,000 distinct CDR3 sequences, about a sixth detected once. Sequencing used PBMCs. These receptors came from a human donor in good health (CMV status not recorded). Some clones in this sample may be carry-over from other donors' samples.

This clonotype was detected once. The genes are TRBV20-1 and TRBJ1-2; D is unclear. Trimming took off 0 bases at V and 7 bases at J, with 3 bases between the two ends. This CDR3 comprises 10 residues. Germline V gene data show CDR1 as DFQATT and CDR2 as SNEGSKA (reference sequence). The CDR3 coding sequence is TGCAGTGCTAGAGATGGTGGCTACACCTTC. This gives the protein CSARDGGYTF.

This clonotype turned up a few times. V usage is TRBV7-9 and J usage is TRBJ2-1; 9 bases are shared with TRBD1. V gave up 4 bases and J gave up 12 bases; unmatched junction bases: 7. The germline V gene encodes CDR1 SEHNR and CDR2 FQNEAQ (reference sequence). This CDR3 has 13 amino acids. DNA of the CDR3: TGTGCCAGCAGCTCAGAGCGGGACAGGGCGCAGTTCTTC. Amino acid sequence: CASSSERDRAQFF.

This clonotype appeared a few times. The chain combines TRBV2 with TRBJ1-2; the match to TRBD1 covers 12 bases. This CDR3 has 12 amino acids. CDR1 is SNHLY, CDR2 FYNNEI, per germline. V was clipped by 8 bases and J by 7 bases; unmatched bases: 2. DNA of the CDR3: TGTGCCAGCGGGACAGGGGGCTCTGGCTACACCTTC. It is translated as CASGTGGSGYTF.

The J gene is TRBJ2-3, the V gene TRBV20-1; 10 nucleotides match TRBD2. Trimming cost V 0 bases and J 4 bases; bases outside gene matches: 4. CDR1 is DFQATT, CDR2 SNEGSKA, per germline (reference sequence). The CDR3 length is 15 residues. The chain's CDR3 is CSARDPGTSADTQYF. In DNA, the CDR3 is TGCAGTGCTAGAGATCCCGGGACTAGCGCAGATACGCAGTATTTT.

The chain uses TRBV5-1 and TRBJ2-6; 7 bases are a match to TRBD1. CDR1 is SGHRS, CDR2 YFSETQ, per germline. Trimming cost V 0 bases and J 4 bases; bases outside gene matches: 10. The CDR3 loop spans 18 amino acids. The CDR3, as DNA: TGCGCCAGCAGCTTGGACGGACAGGCCTCGGCCGGGGCCAACGTCCTGACTTTC. Translated, it gives CASSLDGQASAGANVLTF.

The chain uses TRBV20-1 and TRBJ2-7, with TRBD1 identical over 8 bases. The trim removed 2 bases at V and 1 base at J, leaving 4 bases unmatched. Per germline, CDR1 DFQATT and CDR2 SNEGSKA (reference sequence). The CDR3 sequence is 14 residues long. The CDR3, as DNA: TGCAGTGCTAGACCCCGGACAGGGTCCTACGAGCAGTACTTC. Residues: CSARPRTGSYEQYF.

This clonotype was detected a few times. The chain carries TRBV28 and TRBJ1-1, with 10 positions matching TRBD1. After removal of 4 bases from V and 0 bases from J, the junction contained 8 bases not matched to a gene. The CDR3 consists of 17 residues. Germline loops: CDR1 MDHEN, CDR2 SYDVKM. The DNA of the CDR3 is TGTGCCAGCAGTTCCGGACAGGGGGGAGTTTTGAACACTGAAGCTTTCTTT. It encodes CASSSGQGGVLNTEAFF.

This clonotype has a handful of counts. The chain links TRBV12-3 or TRBV12-4 to TRBJ1-1, with TRBD1 as a possible D gene (5 bases). V was clipped by 5 bases and J by 9 bases, with 19 bases between them. This CDR3 is 14 amino acids long. CDR3 in DNA: TGTGCCAGCAGTGGGGGGGGGACTCCTACTCAAGCTTTCTTT. Amino acid sequence: CASSGGGTPTQAFF.

In its sample, this clonotype was seen a few times. V is TRBV7-8 and J is TRBJ2-5; 8 bases map to TRBD1. The germline V gene encodes CDR1 SGHVS and CDR2 FQNEAQ. This CDR3 comprises 15 residues. With V trimmed by 5 bases and J by 5 bases, 10 bases remained unmatched. CDR3 protein: CASSIYRGIRETQYF. The CDR3 bases are TGTGCCAGCAGCATCTACAGGGGGATCAGGGAGACCCAGTACTTC.

V usage is TRBV4-2 and J usage is TRBJ1-6; D is ambiguous. V was pared by 0 bases and J by 10 bases, with 13 bases between. The CDR3 runs to 15 residues. The V gene's germline CDR1 is LGHNA and CDR2 YNFKEQ. CDR3 sequence: CASSQDLTASSPLHF. The CDR3 region has the DNA TGTGCCAGCAGCCAAGATTTGACGGCGAGCTCACCCCTCCACTTT.

This clonotype was recorded a few times. V gene TRBV6-6 combines with J gene TRBJ2-1; 9 positions match TRBD2. Germline values: CDR1 MNHNY, CDR2 SVGAGI (reference sequence). The length of the CDR3 is 14 residues. With V trimmed by 4 bases and J by 9 bases, 7 bases remained unmatched. The CDR3 DNA reads as TGTGCCAGCAGTTTGGGCGGGGGGGGGATTGAGCAGTTCTTC. Its translation: CASSLGGGGIEQFF.

This chain connects TRBV6-6 to TRBJ1-5; tentatively, D is TRBD1 (6 bases). CDR3 length: 17 amino acids. Germline assignment: CDR1 MNHNY and CDR2 SVGAGI (reference sequence). V lost 6 bases and J 2 bases, leaving 20 bases between the germline ends. CDR3 sequence (DNA): TGTGCCAGCAGAGGCGAGGGGGGGAGTCGTGGCAATCAGCCCCAGCATTTT. Translated: CASRGEGGSRGNQPQHF.

This clonotype occurred a few times. This rearrangement joins TRBV13 to TRBJ2-7, with D maybe TRBD2 (6 bases). This CDR3 comprises 15 residues. Germline loops: CDR1 PRHDT, CDR2 FYEKMQ (reference sequence). Trimming took off 5 bases at V and 6 bases at J, with 20 bases between the two ends. The CDR3 sequence is CASSRGRGSIIEQYF. The CDR3 DNA reads TGTGCCAGCAGCCGCGGGCGGGGCTCCATCATCGAGCAGTACTTC.

This clonotype has ten or more counts. The V gene is TRBV7-2, the J gene TRBJ1-5, with D possibly matching TRBD1 (6 bases). CDR1 and CDR2 (germline): SGHTA, FQGNSA. The CDR3 totals 14 residues. V lost 5 bases and J lost 5, with 13 bases in between. CDR3 DNA: TGTGCCAGCAGCCCCGGACAGAGATATCAGCCCCAGCATTTT. Its protein product is CASSPGQRYQPQHF.

This clonotype was detected only a few times. The chain carries TRBV6-2 or TRBV6-3 and TRBJ1-5, with D tentatively TRBD1 (5 bases). The CDR3 totals 16 residues. Trimming pared 0 bases from V and 1 base from J, leaving 10 bases between. CDR1 is MNHEY and CDR2 is SVGEGT in the germline V gene. CDR3 residues: CASSYSSWGSNQPQHF. The CDR3 DNA reads as TGTGCCAGCAGTTACTCTTCGTGGGGGAGCAATCAGCCCCAGCATTTT.

This chain joins TRBV28 and TRBJ1-1, with TRBD1 matching over 8 bases. The CDR3 is made up of 17 amino acids. CDR1 and CDR2 (germline): MDHEN, SYDVKM. The V segment lost 7 bases and the J segment 1 base; nucleotides outside the gene matches: 14. The CDR3 sequence: CASKGSAGGNGNTEAFF. The CDR3, as DNA: TGTGCCAGCAAAGGCTCGGCAGGGGGCAATGGGAACACTGAAGCTTTCTTT. Full variable domain (rest looked up from reference TRBV28 and TRBJ1-1): DVKVTQSSRYLVKRTGEKVFLECVQDMDHENMFWYRQDPGLGLRLIYFSYDVKMKEKGDIPEGYSVSREKKERFSLILESASTNQTSMYLCASKGSAGGNGNTEAFFGQGTRLTVV.